The source of this TCR beta chain is a study of OX40 agonist ivuxolimab in advanced cancers. Study details: The dose of intravenous ivuxolimab that patients received every 2 weeks ranged from 0.01 to 10 mg/kg. Hepatocellular carcinoma, melanoma, renal cell or head and neck cancer affected the dose-escalation patients.

Patients were excluded for autoimmune disease history or systemic immunosuppression. Assay: immunoSEQ multiplex PCR; the TCRdb copy retains only in-frame clones and omits some. The table shows over 100,000 clones, with more than 80% occurring only once. Worth noting for this clone: Antigen: not known.

Whole-study results and caveats: More expanded clones were seen, on average, in CD8+ T cells than in CD4+.

Per the germline V gene, CDR1 is MNHNY and CDR2 is SVGAGI (reference sequence). The CDR3 has 16 amino acids. Trimming removed 7 bases from V and 4 bases from J; junction bases left unmatched: 12. The chain links TRBV6-6 to TRBJ2-3; the match to TRBD1 covers 9 bases. The receptor was derived from an adult with an advanced solid tumor such as melanoma, head and neck, liver or kidney cancer. The sequencing used CD4+ or CD8+ T cells sorted from blood, collected in a trial of the OX40 agonist ivuxolimab. The CDR3 region has the DNA TGTGCCAGCATCCCAACCGGGACAGGGAGGGCAGATACGCAGTATTTT. It encodes CASIPTGTGRADTQYF.